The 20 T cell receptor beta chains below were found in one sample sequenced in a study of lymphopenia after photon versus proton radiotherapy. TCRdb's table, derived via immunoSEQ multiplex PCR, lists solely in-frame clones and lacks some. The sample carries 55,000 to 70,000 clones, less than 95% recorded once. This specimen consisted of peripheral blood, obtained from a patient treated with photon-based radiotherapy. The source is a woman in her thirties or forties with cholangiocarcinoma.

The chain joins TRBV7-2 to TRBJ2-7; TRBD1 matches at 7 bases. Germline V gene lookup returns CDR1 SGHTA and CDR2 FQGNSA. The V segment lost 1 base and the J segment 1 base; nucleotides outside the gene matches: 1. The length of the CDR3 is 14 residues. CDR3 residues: CASSLEQGSYEQYF. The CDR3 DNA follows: TGTGCCAGCAGCTTAGAACAGGGGTCCTACGAGCAGTACTTC.

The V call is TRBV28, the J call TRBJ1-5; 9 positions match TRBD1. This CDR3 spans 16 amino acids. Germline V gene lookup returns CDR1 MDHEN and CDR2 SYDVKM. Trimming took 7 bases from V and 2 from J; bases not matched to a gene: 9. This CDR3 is CASKWDRVRGNQPQHF. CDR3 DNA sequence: TGTGCCAGCAAATGGGACAGGGTACGGGGCAATCAGCCCCAGCATTTT.

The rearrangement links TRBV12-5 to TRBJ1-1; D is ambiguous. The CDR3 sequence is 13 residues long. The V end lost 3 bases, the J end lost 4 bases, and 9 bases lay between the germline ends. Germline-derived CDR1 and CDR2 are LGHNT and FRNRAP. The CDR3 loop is CASGLSGFTEAFF. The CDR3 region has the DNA TGTGCTAGTGGTTTATCGGGGTTCACTGAAGCTTTCTTT.

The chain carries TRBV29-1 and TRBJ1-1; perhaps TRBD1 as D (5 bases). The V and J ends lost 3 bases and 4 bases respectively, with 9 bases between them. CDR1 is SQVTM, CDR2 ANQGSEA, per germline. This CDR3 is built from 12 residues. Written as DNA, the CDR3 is TGCAGCGTTGAGCCGGGGCGCACTGAAGCTTTCTTT. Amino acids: CSVEPGRTEAFF.

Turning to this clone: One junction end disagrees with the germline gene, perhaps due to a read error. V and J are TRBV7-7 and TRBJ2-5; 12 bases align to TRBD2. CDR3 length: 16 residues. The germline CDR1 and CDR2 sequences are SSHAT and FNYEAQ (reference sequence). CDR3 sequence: CASSPRLAGVKETQYF. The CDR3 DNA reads TGTGCTAGCAGCCCGAGACTAGCGGGGGTAAAAGAGACCCAGTACTTC.

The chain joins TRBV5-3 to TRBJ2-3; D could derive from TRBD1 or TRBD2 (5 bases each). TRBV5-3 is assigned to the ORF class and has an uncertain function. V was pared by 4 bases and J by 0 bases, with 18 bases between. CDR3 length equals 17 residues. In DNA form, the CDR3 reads TGTGCCAGAAGCCTTAGGAGAGGGACCTCTAGCACAGATACGCAGTATTTT. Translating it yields CARSLRRGTSSTDTQYF.

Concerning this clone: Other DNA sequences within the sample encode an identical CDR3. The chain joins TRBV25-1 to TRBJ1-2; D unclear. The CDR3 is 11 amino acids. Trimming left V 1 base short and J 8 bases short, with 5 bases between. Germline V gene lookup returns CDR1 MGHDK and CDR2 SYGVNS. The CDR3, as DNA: TGTGCCAGCAGTGAATCGGGGGGCTACACCTTC. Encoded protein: CASSESGGYTF.

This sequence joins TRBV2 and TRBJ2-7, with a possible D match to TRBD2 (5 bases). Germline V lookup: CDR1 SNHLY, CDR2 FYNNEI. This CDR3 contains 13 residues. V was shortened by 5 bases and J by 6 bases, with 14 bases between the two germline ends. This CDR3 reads CASSPTRAGEQYF. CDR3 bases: TGTGCCAGCAGTCCCACTAGGGCGGGCGAGCAGTACTTC.

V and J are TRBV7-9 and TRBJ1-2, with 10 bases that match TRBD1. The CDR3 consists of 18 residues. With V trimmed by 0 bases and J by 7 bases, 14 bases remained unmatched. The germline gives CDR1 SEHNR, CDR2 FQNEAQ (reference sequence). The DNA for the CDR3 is TGTGCCAGCAGCTTAGCGGGGGCCCTTGACAGGGGGCGATCTGGCTACACCTTC. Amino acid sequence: CASSLAGALDRGRSGYTF. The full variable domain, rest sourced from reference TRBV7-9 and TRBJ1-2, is DTGVSQNPRHKITKRGQNVTFRCDPISEHNRLYWYRQTLGQGPEFLTYFQNEAQLEKSRLLSDRFSAERPKGSFSTLEIQRTEQGDSAMYLCASSLAGALDRGRSGYTFGSGTRLTVV.

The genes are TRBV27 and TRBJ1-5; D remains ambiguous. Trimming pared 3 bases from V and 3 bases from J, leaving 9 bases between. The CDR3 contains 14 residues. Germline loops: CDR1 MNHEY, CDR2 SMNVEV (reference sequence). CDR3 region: CASSFGQTNQPQHF. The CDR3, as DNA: TGTGCCAGCAGTTTCGGCCAGACCAATCAGCCCCAGCATTTT.

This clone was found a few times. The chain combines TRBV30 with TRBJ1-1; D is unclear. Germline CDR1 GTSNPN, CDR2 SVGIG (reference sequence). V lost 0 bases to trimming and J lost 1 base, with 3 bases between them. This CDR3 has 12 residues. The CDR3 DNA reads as TGTGCCTGGAGTGTAGGGAACACTGAAGCTTTCTTT. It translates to CAWSVGNTEAFF. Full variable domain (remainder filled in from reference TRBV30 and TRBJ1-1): SQTIHQWPATLVQPVGSPLSLECTVEGTSNPNLYWYRQAAGRGLQLLFYSVGIGQISSEVPQNLSASRPQDRQFILSSKKLLLSDSGFYLCAWSVGNTEAFFGQGTRLTVV.

CDR3: CASSPAGRLNTGELFF. Here the CDR3 DNA reads TGTGCCAGCAGCCCGGCAGGGCGGCTAAACACCGGGGAGCTGTTTTTT. The rearrangement uses TRBV5-4 and TRBJ2-2; TRBD1 might be the D (5 bases). Germline-derived CDR1 and CDR2 are SGHNT and YYREEE (reference sequence). This CDR3 contains 16 residues. The V and J ends lost 4 bases and 2 bases respectively, with 15 bases between them.

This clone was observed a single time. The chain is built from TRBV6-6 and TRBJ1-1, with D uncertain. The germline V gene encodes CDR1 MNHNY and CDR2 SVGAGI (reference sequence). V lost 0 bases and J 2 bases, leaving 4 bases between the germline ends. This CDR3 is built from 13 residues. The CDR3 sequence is CASSYSENTEAFF. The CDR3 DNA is TGTGCCAGCAGTTACTCCGAAAACACTGAAGCTTTCTTT.

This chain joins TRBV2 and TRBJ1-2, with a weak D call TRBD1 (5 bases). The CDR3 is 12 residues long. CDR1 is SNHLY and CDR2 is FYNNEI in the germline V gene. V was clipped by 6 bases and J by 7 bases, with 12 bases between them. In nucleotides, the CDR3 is TGTGCCAGCAGGGACACCTCATTTGGCTACACCTTC. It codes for CASRDTSFGYTF.

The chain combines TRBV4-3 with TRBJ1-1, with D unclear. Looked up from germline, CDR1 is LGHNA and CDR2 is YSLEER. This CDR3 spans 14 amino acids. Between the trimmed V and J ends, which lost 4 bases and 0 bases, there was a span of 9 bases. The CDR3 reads CASSPHAVNTEAFF. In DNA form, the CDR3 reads TGCGCCAGCAGCCCCCACGCGGTGAACACTGAAGCTTTCTTT.

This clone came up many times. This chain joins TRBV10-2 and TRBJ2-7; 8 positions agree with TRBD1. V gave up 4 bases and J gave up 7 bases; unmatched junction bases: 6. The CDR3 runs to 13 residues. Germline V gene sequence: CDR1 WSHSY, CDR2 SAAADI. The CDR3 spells CASSGQGAREQYF. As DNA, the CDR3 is TGCGCCAGCAGTGGTCAGGGGGCGCGGGAGCAGTACTTC.

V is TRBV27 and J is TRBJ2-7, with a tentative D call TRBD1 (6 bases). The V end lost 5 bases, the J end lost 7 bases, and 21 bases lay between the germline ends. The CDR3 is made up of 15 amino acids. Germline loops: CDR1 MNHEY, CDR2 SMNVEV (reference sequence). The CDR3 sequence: CASSPSTGQFREQYF. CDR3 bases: TGTGCCAGCAGTCCCTCGACAGGACAGTTCCGTGAGCAGTACTTC.

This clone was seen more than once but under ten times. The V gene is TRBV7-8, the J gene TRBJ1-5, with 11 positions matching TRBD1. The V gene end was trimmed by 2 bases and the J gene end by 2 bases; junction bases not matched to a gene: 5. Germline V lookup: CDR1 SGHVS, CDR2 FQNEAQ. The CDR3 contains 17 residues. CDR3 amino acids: CASSLLGGQGGNQPQHF. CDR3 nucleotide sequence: TGTGCCAGCAGCTTATTAGGGGGACAGGGGGGCAATCAGCCCCAGCATTTT. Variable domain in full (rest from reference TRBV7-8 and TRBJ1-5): GAGVSQSPRYKVAKRGQDVALRCDPISGHVSLFWYQQALGQGPEFLTYFQNEAQLDKSGLPSDRFFAERPEGSVSTLKIQRTQQEDSAVYLCASSLLGGQGGNQPQHFGDGTRLSIL.

The DNA for the CDR3 is TGTGCCAGTAAAAAGGGGGGGGTGATGAACACTGAAGCTTTCTTT. It codes for CASKKGGVMNTEAFF. V is TRBV19 and J is TRBJ1-1, with a tentative D call TRBD1 (6 bases). Germline CDR1 is LNHDA and CDR2 is SQIVND (reference sequence). This CDR3 spans 15 amino acids. The V end was cut by 7 bases, the J end by 0 bases, with 15 bases between.

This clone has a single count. This chain's CDR3 is CASSQEQGNYGYTF. CDR3 in DNA: TGCGCCAGCAGCCAGGAACAGGGAAACTATGGCTACACCTTC. The gene calls are TRBV4-1 and TRBJ1-2; a weak D match, TRBD1 (6 bases). Trimming took 3 bases from V and 2 from J, leaving 10 bases between them. This CDR3 is built from 14 residues. Germline CDR1 MGHRA, CDR2 YSYEKL.